Each of the 32 T cell receptor beta chains below was sequenced from the same sample in a study of blood T cell repertoires in COVID-19. Sequencing used immunoSEQ multiplex PCR; TCRdb keeps in-frame clones, though not all of them. Found here are about 200,000 clones, approximately 86% of them singletons; the top ten hold approximately 1.5%. Material: peripheral blood. The origin of the receptors is a man aged 18 to 29 with active or convalescent COVID-19.

This chain joins TRBV27 and TRBJ1-1; 7 bases agree with TRBD1. The ends lost 3 bases at V and 8 bases at J; junction bases unmatched: 3. The CDR3 has 12 residues. Germline V gene data show CDR1 as MNHEY and CDR2 as SMNVEV (reference sequence). The CDR3 bases are TGTGCCAGCAGTTTTAAGGACAGGGAAGCTTTCTTT. Its protein product is CASSFKDREAFF.

In its sample, this clone was seen a few times. This chain's CDR3 is CASSQGRGYTF. The CDR3 coding sequence is TGTGCCAGCAGTCAGGGTCGAGGCTACACCTTC. This rearrangement joins TRBV27 to TRBJ1-2; D possibly corresponds to TRBD1 (5 bases). The CDR3 contains 11 residues. The V and J ends lost 5 bases and 8 bases respectively, with 9 bases between them. The V gene's germline CDR1 is MNHEY and CDR2 SMNVEV (reference sequence).

The J gene is TRBJ2-1, the V gene TRBV27; tentative D call: TRBD2 (6 bases). CDR1 is MNHEY and CDR2 is SMNVEV in the germline V gene (reference sequence). V gave up 8 bases and J gave up 3 bases, with 20 bases separating them. The CDR3 length is 16 residues. CDR3 bases: TGTGCCAGCGGTCCGGGGGTTGGCGGAGGCTACAATGAGCAGTTCTTC. Its translation is CASGPGVGGGYNEQFF.

V is TRBV6-6 and J is TRBJ2-7; 10 bases are a match to TRBD1. Losses at the gene ends were 6 bases for V and 3 bases for J; bases not matched to a gene: 2. Germline V gene data show CDR1 as MNHNY and CDR2 as SVGAGI (reference sequence). There are 13 residues in the CDR3. CDR3 protein: CASRDRGLYEQYF. The CDR3, as DNA: TGTGCCAGCAGAGACAGGGGGCTCTACGAGCAGTACTTC.

This chain connects TRBV7-2 to TRBJ1-2; 11 positions agree with TRBD1. The CDR3 totals 16 residues. J gave up 1 base and V 1 base, and 2 bases lay outside the gene matches. CDR1 SGHTA and CDR2 FQGNSA come from the germline V gene. The CDR3 DNA reads as TGTGCCAGCAGCTTAGGGACAGGGGGCTTTAACTATGGCTACACCTTC. This encodes CASSLGTGGFNYGYTF. The whole variable domain, filled in from reference TRBV7-2 and TRBJ1-2, reads GAGVSQSPSNKVTEKGKDVELRCDPISGHTALYWYRQSLGQGLEFLIYFQGNSAPDKSGLPSDRFSAERTGGSVSTLTIQRTQQEDSAVYLCASSLGTGGFNYGYTFGSGTRLTVV.

A word on this clone: Different DNA sequences within this sample yield the same CDR3. CDR3 sequence (DNA): TGTGCCAGCAGTTCCAGGACAGGGGCCTACGAGCAGTACTTC. This gives the protein CASSSRTGAYEQYF. The chain uses TRBV27 and TRBJ2-7, with 9 positions matching TRBD1. The ends lost 4 bases at V and 2 bases at J; junction bases unmatched: 3. There are 14 residues in the CDR3. CDR1 is MNHEY, CDR2 SMNVEV, per germline (reference sequence).

The chain has TRBV7-9 and TRBJ1-1, with D possibly TRBD1 on 5 matching bases. CDR3 length equals 15 residues. The germline V gene has CDR1 SEHNR and CDR2 FQNEAQ (reference sequence). Between the trimmed V and J ends, which lost 6 bases and 2 bases, there was a span of 16 bases. CDR3 residues: CASSLRRDRNTEAFF. The CDR3 DNA reads as TGTGCCAGCAGTTTAAGACGAGACAGAAACACTGAAGCTTTCTTT.

The table lists this clone with a count of one. This chain uses TRBV2 with TRBJ2-3, with 12 bases aligning to TRBD2. Trimming took 0 bases from V and 5 from J; bases not matched to a gene: 6. This CDR3 has 17 amino acids. Germline V gives CDR1 SNHLY, CDR2 FYNNEI. The CDR3 loop is CASSEALAGGEGDTQYF. The CDR3 DNA sequence: TGTGCCAGCAGTGAAGCGCTAGCGGGAGGGGAGGGAGATACGCAGTATTTT.

V and J are TRBV28 and TRBJ2-5; a possible D gene is TRBD1 (6 bases). Germline V gene lookup returns CDR1 MDHEN and CDR2 SYDVKM. V was cut by 6 bases and J by 6 bases, with 14 bases left in between. The CDR3 consists of 13 residues. The CDR3 reads CASRQGSAKTQYF. The CDR3 DNA sequence: TGTGCCAGCAGGCAGGGGTCGGCAAAGACCCAGTACTTC.

The chain combines TRBV27 with TRBJ1-6; no definite D call. Germline lookup yields CDR1 MNHEY and CDR2 SMNVEV (reference sequence). With 7 bases removed from V and 5 bases from J, the gap between germline ends came to 21 bases. This CDR3 spans 17 amino acids. The CDR3 region has the DNA TGTGCCAGCAACTATAGAAAGTTTGCAGAAGATAATTCACCCCTCCACTTT. It specifies CASNYRKFAEDNSPLHF.

The genes are TRBV6-2 or TRBV6-3 and TRBJ1-1; a weak D match, TRBD1 (5 bases). V lost 4 bases and J 3 bases, leaving 9 bases between the germline ends. CDR3 length: 13 residues. The germline V gene has CDR1 MNHEY and CDR2 SVGEGT. In DNA, the CDR3 is TGTGCCAGCAGTTTTTGGGGCTACACTGAAGCTTTCTTT. Translation gives CASSFWGYTEAFF.

This chain joins TRBV19 and TRBJ2-7; D is perhaps TRBD1 (6 bases). Germline V CDR1 and CDR2: LNHDA, SQIVND (reference sequence). The CDR3 sequence is 13 residues long. The germline V and J ends were trimmed by 8 bases and 4 bases, with 15 bases remaining between them. The CDR3 reads CASATGTPYEQYF. For the CDR3, the DNA is TGTGCCAGTGCCACCGGGACACCGTACGAGCAGTACTTC.

This rearrangement joins TRBV28 to TRBJ2-7; D is unclear. This CDR3 is 13 amino acids long. V was clipped by 1 base and J by 3 bases, with 7 bases between them. Germline V CDR1 and CDR2: MDHEN, SYDVKM. CDR3 loop: CASSLSPSYEQYF. The DNA for the CDR3 is TGTGCCAGCAGTTTATCCCCCAGCTACGAGCAGTACTTC. Filled out from reference TRBV28 and TRBJ2-7, the complete variable domain reads DVKVTQSSRYLVKRTGEKVFLECVQDMDHENMFWYRQDPGLGLRLIYFSYDVKMKEKGDIPEGYSVSREKKERFSLILESASTNQTSMYLCASSLSPSYEQYFGPGTRLTVT.

The chain employs TRBV19 and TRBJ1-2; D is perhaps TRBD1 (5 bases). The CDR3 consists of 15 residues. Per germline, CDR1 LNHDA and CDR2 SQIVND (reference sequence). V was shortened by 3 bases and J by 2 bases, with 13 bases between the two germline ends. Here the CDR3 reads CASSIDSPPNYGYTF. In nucleotides, the CDR3 is TGTGCCAGTAGTATCGACAGCCCCCCGAACTATGGCTACACCTTC.

The chain has TRBV7-9 and TRBJ1-3; maybe TRBD1 (6 bases). There are 16 residues in the CDR3. In germline, CDR1 is SEHNR, CDR2 FQNEAQ (reference sequence). V lost 5 bases to trimming and J lost 2 bases, with 16 bases between them. The CDR3 nucleotides read TGTGCCAGCAGCCTTCGGACAGCTACCACTGGAAACACCATATATTTT. Translating it yields CASSLRTATTGNTIYF.

The chain links TRBV25-1 to TRBJ2-3; D perhaps matches TRBD2 (8 bases). V dropped 6 bases and J dropped 0 bases, with 16 bases sitting between them. The CDR3 has 16 amino acids. Germline lookup yields CDR1 MGHDK and CDR2 SYGVNS. The CDR3, as DNA: TGTGCCAGCAGCCCTCGGGAGGGGGCCAGCACAGATACGCAGTATTTT. It codes for CASSPREGASTDTQYF.

This sequence joins TRBV28 and TRBJ2-1, with D possibly TRBD2 on 6 matching bases. V lost 4 bases, J lost 6 bases, and 16 bases lay in between. Germline lookup yields CDR1 MDHEN and CDR2 SYDVKM. The CDR3 is 15 residues long. The CDR3 sequence is CASSSGLYPSNEQFF. As DNA, the CDR3 is TGTGCCAGCAGTTCGGGACTTTATCCCTCCAATGAGCAGTTCTTC.

This clone was detected once. The genes are TRBV30 and TRBJ2-7, with D unresolved. Germline CDR1 GTSNPN, CDR2 SVGIG (reference sequence). V was trimmed by 0 bases and J by 2 bases, leaving 8 bases between them. This CDR3 has 13 amino acids. The CDR3 here is CAWSVLTPYEQYF. CDR3 DNA sequence: TGTGCCTGGAGTGTTCTAACCCCCTACGAGCAGTACTTC.

This clone has only one observation. The V call is TRBV10-2, the J call TRBJ2-7; maybe TRBD1 (5 bases). The CDR3 extends over 13 amino acids. Per the germline V gene, CDR1 is WSHSY and CDR2 is SAAADI. V gave up 2 bases and J gave up 7 bases, with 12 bases separating them. The CDR3 sequence: CASSERAGREQYF. As DNA, the CDR3 is TGCGCCAGCAGTGAGCGGGCAGGGCGAGAGCAGTACTTC.

The chain is built from TRBV10-3 and TRBJ2-5, with D possibly being TRBD1 (6 bases). The CDR3 runs to 15 residues. Looked up from germline, CDR1 is ENHRY and CDR2 is SYGVKD. Between the trimmed V and J ends, which lost 2 bases and 2 bases, there was a span of 12 bases. CDR3 sequence (DNA): TGTGCCATCAGTGAGCAACCAGGGGTTCAAGAGACCCAGTACTTC. Its protein product is CAISEQPGVQETQYF.

J is TRBJ1-6 and V is TRBV7-8; TRBD1 matches at 9 bases. After removal of 5 bases from V and 7 bases from J, the junction contained 6 bases not matched to a gene. CDR3 length: 15 amino acids. Germline values: CDR1 SGHVS, CDR2 FQNEAQ. CDR3 protein: CASSRGTGINSPLHF. Written as DNA, the CDR3 is TGTGCCAGCAGCCGAGGGACAGGGATAAATTCACCCCTCCACTTT.

The chain joins TRBV29-1 to TRBJ1-5; D is perhaps TRBD1 (6 bases). Germline V lookup: CDR1 SQVTM, CDR2 ANQGSEA. V shed 1 base and J shed 12 bases, with 16 bases lying between them. The CDR3 contains 13 residues. The CDR3 is CSVEGSRGPLQHF. Here the CDR3 DNA reads TGCAGCGTTGAAGGATCGCGGGGGCCCCTCCAGCATTTT.

V is TRBV5-1 and J is TRBJ2-5; a possible D gene is TRBD2 (5 bases). CDR3 length: 14 residues. From germline, CDR1 is SGHRS and CDR2 YFSETQ. Trimming stripped 4 bases from V and 2 bases from J, with 12 bases between. CDR3 bases: TGCGCCAGCAGCCAAGTGGACTCACAAGAGACCCAGTACTTC. Encoded protein: CASSQVDSQETQYF.

The CDR3 region is CASSLALAGGSNSPLHF. The CDR3 coding sequence is TGTGCCAGCAGCTTAGCGCTCGCCGGGGGTTCTAATTCACCCCTCCACTTT. The J gene is TRBJ1-6, the V gene TRBV7-8; D possibly corresponds to TRBD1 (5 bases). The CDR3 length is 17 residues. The germline V gene encodes CDR1 SGHVS and CDR2 FQNEAQ. Deletions cut 0 bases from V and 6 bases from J, with 15 bases between.

This chain connects TRBV18 to TRBJ2-7, with 9 bases fitting TRBD1. This CDR3 is 16 amino acids long. V was clipped by 3 bases and J by 5 bases; unmatched bases: 11. CDR1 is KGHSH and CDR2 is LQKENI in the germline V gene. In DNA form, the CDR3 reads TGTGCCAGCTCACCGTCCAAAGTGGGGACAGGGCACGAGCAGTACTTC. Encoded protein: CASSPSKVGTGHEQYF.

The rearrangement joins TRBV28 to TRBJ1-2; TRBD1 matches 8 bases. Germline V gene sequence: CDR1 MDHEN, CDR2 SYDVKM. The CDR3 spans 14 residues. Trimming took 4 bases from V and 5 from J; bases not matched to a gene: 6. CDR3 residues: CASSSRGQAYGYTF. As DNA, the CDR3 is TGTGCCAGCAGTTCTAGGGGACAGGCTTATGGCTACACCTTC.

V usage is TRBV5-4 and J usage is TRBJ1-5; D possibly corresponds to TRBD1 (6 bases). V was cut by 5 bases and J by 0 bases, with 21 bases left in between. CDR1 and CDR2 from the germline V gene are SGHNT and YYREEE (reference sequence). The CDR3 runs 18 residues. CDR3 protein: CASRPGQLPSNSNQPQHF. As DNA, the CDR3 is TGTGCCAGCAGACCGGGACAATTACCTTCCAATAGCAATCAGCCCCAGCATTTT.

The rearrangement joins TRBV6-5 to TRBJ1-5, with 10 bases identical to TRBD1. V shed 6 bases and J 3 bases; nucleotides not matched to a gene: 5. CDR3 length: 15 amino acids. Germline lookup yields CDR1 MNHEY and CDR2 SVGAGI. The CDR3 here is CASRPGTGDNQPQHF. The CDR3 DNA reads as TGTGCCAGCAGACCGGGGACAGGGGACAATCAGCCCCAGCATTTT.

The genes are TRBV28 and TRBJ1-5, with TRBD1 as a possible D gene (6 bases). V was shortened by 6 bases and J by 2 bases, with 11 bases between the two germline ends. The CDR3 is 14 residues long. CDR1 and CDR2 from the germline V gene are MDHEN and SYDVKM. The CDR3 DNA is TGTGCCAGCAGCCACAGGGTCGGCAATCAGCCCCAGCATTTT. It codes for CASSHRVGNQPQHF.

The chain combines TRBV10-3 with TRBJ1-1; tentative D call: TRBD1 (5 bases). V dropped 0 bases and J dropped 11 bases, with 10 bases sitting between them. The CDR3 contains 12 residues. The germline V gene has CDR1 ENHRY and CDR2 SYGVKD. CDR3 coding DNA: TGTGCCATCAGTGAGTCAACAGGTCGGGCTTTCTTT. It yields the protein CAISESTGRAFF.

This chain uses TRBV5-4 with TRBJ2-4; the match to TRBD1 covers 8 bases. The V segment lost 3 bases and the J segment 1 base; nucleotides outside the gene matches: 6. The CDR3 spans 16 residues. Per the germline V gene, CDR1 is SGHNT and CDR2 is YYREEE (reference sequence). CDR3 region: CASSSQGAQAKNIQYF. CDR3 sequence (DNA): TGTGCCAGCAGCTCCCAGGGGGCGCAGGCCAAAAACATTCAGTACTTC.

The gene calls are TRBV6-4 and TRBJ2-3, with TRBD2 as a possible D gene (5 bases). This CDR3 has 15 amino acids. Germline values: CDR1 MRHNA, CDR2 SNTAGT. Trimming stripped 5 bases from V and 2 bases from J, with 14 bases between. DNA of the CDR3: TGTGCCAGCAGTTACCGCCCGGGAACCACAGATACGCAGTATTTT. It translates to CASSYRPGTTDTQYF.